The T cell receptor beta chain described here comes from a study of siplizumab effects on memory and regulatory T cells. Notes on the study in general: The diversity of naive T cells seemed greater than that of memory cells, and their alloresponse contribution seemed major. Fewer alloreactive sequences mapped to unstimulated CD4+ memory cells under siplizumab.

This CDR3 region has 12 residues. Germline CDR1 SGHRS, CDR2 YFSETQ. V was pared by 3 bases and J by 7 bases, with 10 bases between. Notes on this clone: Its target is unknown.

Assay used: immunoSEQ multiplex PCR; TCRdb lists only in-frame clones, some missing. The profile shows roughly 120,000 clones, about 90% of them singletons. Sequences were obtained from Tregs sorted from blood. This receptor was taken from a human donor in good health. The gene calls are TRBV5-1 and TRBJ1-1; D may be TRBD1 (5 bases). Here the CDR3 reads CASSWGRDEAFF. The CDR3 DNA is TGCGCCAGCAGCTGGGGACGGGATGAAGCTTTCTTT.